This T cell receptor (beta chain) came from a study of blood T cell repertoires in COVID-19. Here immunoSEQ multiplex PCR was the method, and the copy in TCRdb shows in-frame clones only, minus some. The sample includes about 240,000 clones, roughly 87% of them seen just once. The receptor's source is a woman aged 25 to 39 with acute or convalescent COVID-19. Sample: peripheral blood.

In DNA, the CDR3 is TGTGCCAGCAGCCAAGTGACAGGCAACACTGAAGCTTTCTTT. Translation: CASSQVTGNTEAFF. This sequence joins TRBV14 and TRBJ1-1, with a possible D match to TRBD1 (6 bases). The CDR3 has 14 residues. Germline V gene data show CDR1 as SGHDN and CDR2 as FVKESK. V was clipped by 1 base and J by 2 bases, with 8 bases between them.